These 4 T cell receptor beta chains were sequenced from one sample in a study of T cell responses to AZD1222 COVID-19 vaccine. Produced via immunoSEQ multiplex PCR; TCRdb's table is partial and in-frame only. The sample includes some 90,000 clones, roughly 84% of them seen just once. The starting material was peripheral blood, obtained on day 0 of AZD1222 vaccination. The receptors here all came from an adult in good health.

V and J are TRBV30 and TRBJ1-1, with TRBD1 matching 7 bases. V lost 4 bases to trimming and J lost 1 base; unmatched junction nucleotides: 6. This CDR3 contains 14 residues. Germline-derived CDR1 and CDR2 are GTSNPN and SVGIG (reference sequence). The CDR3 DNA reads TGTGCCTGGACCCTAGGGGGCGGGAACACTGAAGCTTTCTTT. As protein: CAWTLGGGNTEAFF.

This clone turned up a few times. V usage is TRBV7-9 and J usage is TRBJ1-6; 10 bases line up with TRBD1. With V trimmed by 0 bases and J by 10 bases, 6 bases remained unmatched. This CDR3 has 16 residues. CDR1 and CDR2 from the germline V gene are SEHNR and FQNEAQ (reference sequence). The CDR3 region is CASSLAIGTGESPLHF. Here the CDR3 DNA reads TGTGCCAGCAGCTTAGCCATTGGGACAGGGGAGTCACCCCTCCACTTT.

Only one count was recorded for this clone. V gene TRBV5-4 combines with J gene TRBJ2-7; 9 nucleotides agree with TRBD2. The CDR3 has 15 residues. V was clipped by 2 bases and J by 6 bases; unmatched bases: 9. Looked up from germline, CDR1 is SGHNT and CDR2 is YYREEE (reference sequence). For the CDR3, the DNA is TGTGCCAGCAGCTTTAGCGGGGGACCCCTCCGCGAGCAGTACTTC. Residues: CASSFSGGPLREQYF.

The rearrangement links TRBV6-6 to TRBJ1-5; D is ambiguous. Germline assignment: CDR1 MNHNY and CDR2 SVGAGI (reference sequence). This CDR3 is built from 13 residues. Trimming stripped 3 bases from V and 4 bases from J, with 7 bases between. The CDR3 loop reads CASSYGQNQPQHF. The CDR3 DNA reads as TGTGCCAGCAGTTATGGCCAAAATCAGCCCCAGCATTTT.